The clone carrying this T cell receptor beta chain was observed a handful of times. What it recognizes is unknown. One entry per CDR3 protein results from TCRdb running MiXCR on the 5' RACE reads. The sample lists hundreds of thousands of distinct CDR3 sequences, over 20% occurring once. This specimen belongs to a study of T-cell memory formation after mild COVID-19. Study results and caveats: Clones that contracted from day 15 to 85 were balanced CD4/CD8, while later expanders leaned CD4+. Whether second-wave clones peaking at day 37 were SARS-CoV-2 specific went unconfirmed.

Trimming took 6 bases from V and 3 from J; bases not matched to a gene: 12. CDR3 length: 16 residues. Germline V gene data show CDR1 as SGHDT and CDR2 as YYEEEE. Sequencing was performed on PBMCs or a T cell subset sorted from them (not recorded which). V is TRBV5-6 and J is TRBJ2-3, with 8 positions matching TRBD2. The receptor was derived from an adult woman who had mild COVID-19 (a few samples of this study predate the infection). Cell type and time point are not known. The CDR3 coding sequence is TGTGCCAGCACCGACGGGGGCGGGAGGTGGACAGATACGCAGTATTTT. Amino acid sequence: CASTDGGGRWTDTQYF.